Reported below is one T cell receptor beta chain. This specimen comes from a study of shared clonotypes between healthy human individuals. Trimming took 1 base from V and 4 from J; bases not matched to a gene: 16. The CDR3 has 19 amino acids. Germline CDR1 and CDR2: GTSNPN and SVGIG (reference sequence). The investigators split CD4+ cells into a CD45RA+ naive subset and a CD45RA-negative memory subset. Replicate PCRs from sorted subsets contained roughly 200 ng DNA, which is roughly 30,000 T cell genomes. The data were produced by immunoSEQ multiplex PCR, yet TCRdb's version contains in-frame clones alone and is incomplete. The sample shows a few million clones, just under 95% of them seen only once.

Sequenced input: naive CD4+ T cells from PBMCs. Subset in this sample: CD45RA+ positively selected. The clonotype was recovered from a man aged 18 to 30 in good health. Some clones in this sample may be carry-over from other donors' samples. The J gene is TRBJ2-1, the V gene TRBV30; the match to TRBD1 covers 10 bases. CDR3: CAWSAGQGTGRGSYNEQFF. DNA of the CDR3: TGTGCCTGGAGTGCGGGACAGGGGACGGGGCGGGGGTCATACAATGAGCAGTTCTTC. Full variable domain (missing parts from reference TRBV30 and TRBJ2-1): SQTIHQWPATLVQPVGSPLSLECTVEGTSNPNLYWYRQAAGRGLQLLFYSVGIGQISSEVPQNLSASRPQDRQFILSSKKLLLSDSGFYLCAWSAGQGTGRGSYNEQFFGPGTRLTVL.